Presented here are 9 T cell receptor beta chains from one specimen sequenced in a study of blood T cell repertoires in COVID-19. Here immunoSEQ multiplex PCR was the method, and the copy in TCRdb shows in-frame clones only, minus some. The data contain about 270,000 clones, just under 85% of them seen just once; the ten biggest clones take up around 4.5%. Sequencing was done on a sample of peripheral blood. Every receptor here comes from a woman in her forties or fifties with active or convalescent COVID-19.

The CDR3 reads CASSVVLAGPAQQYF. In DNA form, the CDR3 reads TGTGCCAGCAGTGTAGTACTAGCGGGACCTGCGCAGCAGTACTTC. The J gene is TRBJ2-7, the V gene TRBV27; 10 bases match TRBD2. Trimming cost V 5 bases and J 8 bases; bases outside gene matches: 12. The CDR3 totals 15 residues. Germline lookup yields CDR1 MNHEY and CDR2 SMNVEV (reference sequence).

This clone came up once. V is TRBV19 and J is TRBJ2-7; D might be TRBD1 (5 bases). The ends were cut back, 7 bases at V and 7 bases at J, with 17 bases in the middle. The CDR3 runs 13 residues. The V gene's germline CDR1 is LNHDA and CDR2 SQIVND (reference sequence). CDR3 protein: CASKGIWGEEQYF. DNA of the CDR3: TGTGCCAGTAAGGGGATCTGGGGTGAAGAGCAGTACTTC.

V is TRBV6-1 and J is TRBJ2-2; D is possibly TRBD1 (5 bases). The CDR3 is made up of 13 amino acids. Germline values: CDR1 MNHNS, CDR2 SASEGT. Trimming removed 3 bases at V and 7 bases at J, with 9 bases between. CDR3 sequence (DNA): TGTGCCAGCAGTGACAGGGCGAGCGGGGAGCTGTTTTTT. Translating gives CASSDRASGELFF.

This chain joins TRBV27 and TRBJ1-2, with D possibly being TRBD1 (5 bases). This CDR3 contains 14 residues. The V gene lost 3 bases and the J gene lost 8 bases, with 16 bases spanning the gap. The germline gives CDR1 MNHEY, CDR2 SMNVEV (reference sequence). The CDR3 is CASSFSGGGVGYTF. CDR3 DNA: TGTGCCAGCAGTTTCTCAGGCGGGGGGGTGGGCTACACCTTC.

The chain has TRBV9 and TRBJ1-5; D ambiguous. Germline V lookup: CDR1 SGDLS, CDR2 YYNGEE. This CDR3 has 15 residues. Deletions cut 0 bases from V and 7 bases from J, with 14 bases between. CDR3 protein: CASSVGLGEEQPQHF. As DNA, the CDR3 is TGTGCCAGCAGCGTAGGCCTCGGCGAGGAGCAGCCCCAGCATTTT. The entire variable domain, with the rest obtained from reference TRBV9 and TRBJ1-5, is as follows: DSGVTQTPKHLITATGQRVTLRCSPRSGDLSVYWYQQSLDQGLQFLIQYYNGEERAKGNILERFSAQQFPDLHSELNLSSLELGDSALYFCASSVGLGEEQPQHFGDGTRLSIL.

This clone has a handful of counts. V is TRBV9 and J is TRBJ1-5; tentative D call: TRBD1 (6 bases). Germline values: CDR1 SGDLS, CDR2 YYNGEE. V was shortened by 3 bases and J by 7 bases, with 20 bases between the two germline ends. CDR3 length: 16 amino acids. The CDR3: CASSALLTGRWQPQHF. As DNA, the CDR3 is TGTGCCAGCAGCGCTCTACTTACAGGGCGATGGCAGCCCCAGCATTTT. The full variable domain, completed using reference TRBV9 and TRBJ1-5, is DSGVTQTPKHLITATGQRVTLRCSPRSGDLSVYWYQQSLDQGLQFLIQYYNGEERAKGNILERFSAQQFPDLHSELNLSSLELGDSALYFCASSALLTGRWQPQHFGDGTRLSIL.

This rearrangement joins TRBV28 to TRBJ2-2, with a tentative D call TRBD1 (6 bases). This CDR3 region has 16 residues. The germline CDR1 and CDR2 sequences are MDHEN and SYDVKM. V was shortened by 4 bases and J by 0 bases, with 12 bases between the two germline ends. CDR3 in DNA: TGTGCCAGCAGTTCTAGAGACAGGACGAACACCGGGGAGCTGTTTTTT. Protein product: CASSSRDRTNTGELFF.

This chain joins TRBV4-1 and TRBJ1-1, with D possibly being TRBD1 (5 bases). CDR1 is MGHRA, CDR2 YSYEKL, per germline. The CDR3 length is 15 residues. The V gene lost 4 bases and the J gene lost 1 base, with 13 bases spanning the gap. CDR3 sequence (DNA): TGCGCCAGCAGCCGTGAAACGGGGGGGAACACTGAAGCTTTCTTT. Translation: CASSRETGGNTEAFF.

The count of this clone is one. The V call is TRBV7-6, the J call TRBJ2-5; D not resolved. Germline V lookup: CDR1 SGHVS, CDR2 FNYEAQ. The CDR3 loop spans 13 amino acids. V was trimmed by 5 bases and J by 1 base, leaving 8 bases between them. The CDR3 region has the DNA TGTGCCAGCAGCCCTCCACTCCAAGAGACCCAGTACTTC. Translated: CASSPPLQETQYF.